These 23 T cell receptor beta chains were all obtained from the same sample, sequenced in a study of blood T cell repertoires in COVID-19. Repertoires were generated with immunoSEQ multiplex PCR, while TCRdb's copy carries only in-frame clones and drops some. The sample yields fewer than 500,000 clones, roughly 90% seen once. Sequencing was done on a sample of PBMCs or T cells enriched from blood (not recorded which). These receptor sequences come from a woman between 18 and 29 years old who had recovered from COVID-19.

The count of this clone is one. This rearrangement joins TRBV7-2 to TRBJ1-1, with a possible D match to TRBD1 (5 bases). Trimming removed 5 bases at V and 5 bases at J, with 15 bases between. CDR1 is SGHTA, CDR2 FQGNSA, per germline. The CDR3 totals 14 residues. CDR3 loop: CASSAAREGTEAFF. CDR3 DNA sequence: TGTGCCAGCAGCGCCGCCAGGGAGGGGACTGAAGCTTTCTTT.

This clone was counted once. The CDR3 DNA sequence: TGTGCCAGCAGCAATGGGGGGATTGAGACCCAGTACTTC. It is translated as CASSNGGIETQYF. V usage is TRBV7-9 and J usage is TRBJ2-5; a possible D gene is TRBD2 (6 bases). The CDR3 is made up of 13 amino acids. Germline CDR1 and CDR2: SEHNR and FQNEAQ (reference sequence). Trimming took 5 bases from V and 5 from J, leaving 12 bases between them.

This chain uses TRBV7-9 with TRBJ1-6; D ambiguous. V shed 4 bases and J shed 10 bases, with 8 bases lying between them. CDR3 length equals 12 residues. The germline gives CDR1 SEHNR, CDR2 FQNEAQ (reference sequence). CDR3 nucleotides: TGTGCCAGCAGCTCTACGAACTCACCCCTCCACTTT. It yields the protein CASSSTNSPLHF. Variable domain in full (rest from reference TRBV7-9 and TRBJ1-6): DTGVSQNPRHKITKRGQNVTFRCDPISEHNRLYWYRQTLGQGPEFLTYFQNEAQLEKSRLLSDRFSAERPKGSFSTLEIQRTEQGDSAMYLCASSSTNSPLHFGNGTRLTVT.

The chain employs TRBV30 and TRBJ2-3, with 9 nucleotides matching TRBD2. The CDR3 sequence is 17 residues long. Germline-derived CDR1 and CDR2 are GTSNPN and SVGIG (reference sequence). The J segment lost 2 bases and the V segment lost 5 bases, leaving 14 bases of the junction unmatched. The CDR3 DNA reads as TGTGCCTGGCGCTTGAGCGGGGGGCCGGGAAACACAGATACGCAGTATTTT. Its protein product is CAWRLSGGPGNTDTQYF.

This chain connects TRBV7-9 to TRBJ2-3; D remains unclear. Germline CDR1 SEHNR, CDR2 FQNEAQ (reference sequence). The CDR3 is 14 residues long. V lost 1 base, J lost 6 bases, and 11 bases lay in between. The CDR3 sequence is CASSLGGPADTQYF. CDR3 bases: TGTGCCAGCAGCTTAGGAGGCCCGGCCGATACGCAGTATTTT.

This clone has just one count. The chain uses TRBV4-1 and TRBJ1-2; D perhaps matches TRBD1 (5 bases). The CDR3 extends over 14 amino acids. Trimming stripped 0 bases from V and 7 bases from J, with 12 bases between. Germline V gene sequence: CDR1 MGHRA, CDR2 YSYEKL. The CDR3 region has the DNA TGCGCCAGCAGCCAAGAGTCCAGGGTGAGTGGCTACACCTTC. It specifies CASSQESRVSGYTF.

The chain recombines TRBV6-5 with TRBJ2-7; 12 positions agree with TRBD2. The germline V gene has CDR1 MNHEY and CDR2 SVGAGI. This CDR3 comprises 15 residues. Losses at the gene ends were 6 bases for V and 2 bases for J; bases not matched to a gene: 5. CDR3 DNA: TGTGCCAGCAGCCACCGACTAGCGGGGGCCTACGAGCAGTACTTC. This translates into CASSHRLAGAYEQYF.

In DNA, the CDR3 is TGTGCCTGGAATAAGGGGGCAGGTGATGAAAAACTGTTTTTT. Protein product: CAWNKGAGDEKLFF. V usage is TRBV30 and J usage is TRBJ1-4; TRBD1 matches 7 bases. Germline V gene data show CDR1 as GTSNPN and CDR2 as SVGIG (reference sequence). The CDR3 runs to 14 residues. The V and J ends lost 4 bases and 6 bases, in that order; junction bases with no gene match: 8.

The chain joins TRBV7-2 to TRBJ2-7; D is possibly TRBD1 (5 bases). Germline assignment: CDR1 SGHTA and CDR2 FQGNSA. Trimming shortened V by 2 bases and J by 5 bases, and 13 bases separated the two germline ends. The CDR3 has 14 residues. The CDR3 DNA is TGTGCCAGCAGCTTAAGGTTCCAGGGCGACGAGCAGTACTTC. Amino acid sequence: CASSLRFQGDEQYF.

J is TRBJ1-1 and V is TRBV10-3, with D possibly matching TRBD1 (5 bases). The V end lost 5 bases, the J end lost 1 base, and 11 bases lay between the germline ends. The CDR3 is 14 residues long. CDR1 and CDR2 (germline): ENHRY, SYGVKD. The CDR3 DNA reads TGTGCCATCAGTTCCAGGGAATCGAACACTGAAGCTTTCTTT. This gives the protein CAISSRESNTEAFF.

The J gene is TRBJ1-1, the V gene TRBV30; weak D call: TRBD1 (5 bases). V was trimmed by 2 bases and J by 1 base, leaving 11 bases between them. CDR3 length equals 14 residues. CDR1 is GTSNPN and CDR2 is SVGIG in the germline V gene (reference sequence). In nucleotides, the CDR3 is TGTGCCTGGAGTCCCGCCGGGGGGAACACTGAAGCTTTCTTT. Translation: CAWSPAGGNTEAFF.

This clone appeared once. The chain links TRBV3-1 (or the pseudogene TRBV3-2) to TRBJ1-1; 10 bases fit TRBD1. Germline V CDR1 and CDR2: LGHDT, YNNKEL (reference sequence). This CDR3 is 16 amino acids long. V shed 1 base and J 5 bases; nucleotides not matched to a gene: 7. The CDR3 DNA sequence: TGTGCCAGCAGCCAAGGGACAGGGGGGATGAGTACTGAAGCTTTCTTT. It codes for CASSQGTGGMSTEAFF.

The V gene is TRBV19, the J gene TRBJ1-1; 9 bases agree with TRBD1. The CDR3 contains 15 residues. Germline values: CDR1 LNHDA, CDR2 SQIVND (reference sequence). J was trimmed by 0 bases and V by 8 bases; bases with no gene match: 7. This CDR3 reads CASLRDRAMNTEAFF. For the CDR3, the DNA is TGTGCCAGTCTCCGGGACAGGGCAATGAACACTGAAGCTTTCTTT.

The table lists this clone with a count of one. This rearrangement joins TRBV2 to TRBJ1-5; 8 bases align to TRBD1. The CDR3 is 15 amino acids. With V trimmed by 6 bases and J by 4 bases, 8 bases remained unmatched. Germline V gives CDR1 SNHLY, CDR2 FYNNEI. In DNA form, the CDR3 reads TGTGCCAGCAGGGGGGACACAGGGGGTAATCAGCCCCAGCATTTT. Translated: CASRGDTGGNQPQHF.

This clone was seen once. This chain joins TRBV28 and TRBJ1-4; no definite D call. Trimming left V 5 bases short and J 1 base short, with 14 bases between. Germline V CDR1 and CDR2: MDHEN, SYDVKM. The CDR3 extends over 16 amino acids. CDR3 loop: CASSDPRGRTNEKLFF. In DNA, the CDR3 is TGTGCCAGCAGTGACCCCCGAGGGAGAACTAATGAAAAACTGTTTTTT.

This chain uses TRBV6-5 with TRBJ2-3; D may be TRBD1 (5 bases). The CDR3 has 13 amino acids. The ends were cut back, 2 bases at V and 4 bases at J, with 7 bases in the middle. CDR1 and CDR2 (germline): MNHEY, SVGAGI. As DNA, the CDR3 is TGTGCCAGCAGTTACCTCAGGGCAGATACGCAGTATTTT. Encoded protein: CASSYLRADTQYF.

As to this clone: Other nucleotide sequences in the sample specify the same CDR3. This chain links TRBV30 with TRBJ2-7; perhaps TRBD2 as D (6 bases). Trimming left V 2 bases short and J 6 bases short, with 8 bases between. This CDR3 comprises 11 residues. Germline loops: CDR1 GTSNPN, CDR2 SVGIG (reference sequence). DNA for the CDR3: TGTGCCTGGAGTCGGGGAGGCGAGCAGTACTTC. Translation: CAWSRGGEQYF.

The CDR3 here is CASGRLAGGETQYF. In nucleotides, the CDR3 is TGTGCCAGCGGACGACTAGCGGGGGGGGAGACCCAGTACTTC. The J gene is TRBJ2-5, the V gene TRBV27; 14 bases are shared with TRBD2. The V segment lost 8 bases and the J segment 5 bases; nucleotides outside the gene matches: 4. This CDR3 is 14 amino acids long. From germline, CDR1 is MNHEY and CDR2 SMNVEV (reference sequence).

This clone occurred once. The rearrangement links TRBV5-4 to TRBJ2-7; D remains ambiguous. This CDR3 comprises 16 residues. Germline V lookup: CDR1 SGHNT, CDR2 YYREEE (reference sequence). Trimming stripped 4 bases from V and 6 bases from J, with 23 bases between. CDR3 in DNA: TGTGCCAGCAGCCTTCCATCCCCCGGCAGCAGGTCCGAGCAGTACTTC. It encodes CASSLPSPGSRSEQYF.

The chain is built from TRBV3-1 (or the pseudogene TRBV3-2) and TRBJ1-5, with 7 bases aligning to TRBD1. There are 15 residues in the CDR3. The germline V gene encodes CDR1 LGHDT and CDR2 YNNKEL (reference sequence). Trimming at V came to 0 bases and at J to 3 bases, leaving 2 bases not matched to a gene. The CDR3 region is CASSQDGQVNQPQHF. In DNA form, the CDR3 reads TGTGCCAGCAGCCAAGACGGACAGGTCAATCAGCCCCAGCATTTT.

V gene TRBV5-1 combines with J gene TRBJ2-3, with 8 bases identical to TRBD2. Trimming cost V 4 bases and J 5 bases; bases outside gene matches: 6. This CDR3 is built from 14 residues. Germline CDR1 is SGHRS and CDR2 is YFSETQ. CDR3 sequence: CASSPMGLVDTQYF. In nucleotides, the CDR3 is TGCGCCAGCAGCCCGATGGGACTAGTAGATACGCAGTATTTT. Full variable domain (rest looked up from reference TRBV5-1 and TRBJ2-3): KAGVTQTPRYLIKTRGQQVTLSCSPISGHRSVSWYQQTPGQGLQFLFEYFSETQRNKGNFPGRFSGRQFSNSRSEMNVSTLELGDSALYLCASSPMGLVDTQYFGPGTRLTVL.

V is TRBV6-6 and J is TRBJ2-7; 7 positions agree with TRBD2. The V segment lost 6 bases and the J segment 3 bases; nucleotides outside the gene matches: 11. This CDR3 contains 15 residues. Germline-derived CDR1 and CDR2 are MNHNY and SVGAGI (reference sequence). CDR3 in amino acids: CASRSTAGDLYEQYF. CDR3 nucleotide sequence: TGTGCCAGCAGGTCGACGGCGGGGGATCTCTACGAGCAGTACTTC.

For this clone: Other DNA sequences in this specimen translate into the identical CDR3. The DNA for the CDR3 is TGCGCCAGCAGCTTGGCCGGGGGAGCTGGAAACACCATATATTTT. It specifies CASSLAGGAGNTIYF. The V call is TRBV5-1, the J call TRBJ1-3; a possible D gene is TRBD1 (5 bases). This CDR3 has 15 residues. The V end was cut by 0 bases, the J end by 2 bases, with 9 bases between. Germline loops: CDR1 SGHRS, CDR2 YFSETQ.